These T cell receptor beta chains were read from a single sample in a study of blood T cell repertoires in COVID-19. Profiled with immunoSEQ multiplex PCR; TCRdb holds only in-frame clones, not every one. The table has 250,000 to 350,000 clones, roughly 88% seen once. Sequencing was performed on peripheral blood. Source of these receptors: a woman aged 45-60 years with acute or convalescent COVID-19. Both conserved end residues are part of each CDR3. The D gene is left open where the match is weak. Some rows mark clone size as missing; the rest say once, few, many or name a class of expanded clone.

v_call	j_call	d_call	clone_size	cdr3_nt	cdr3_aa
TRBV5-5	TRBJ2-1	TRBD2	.	TGTGCCAGCAGCTTGCTAGCGGGGGAGGGTGAGCAGTTCTTC	CASSLLAGEGEQFF
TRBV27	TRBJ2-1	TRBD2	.	TGTGCCAGCAGTCAGACTAGCGGCTCCTACAATGAGCAGTTCTTC	CASSQTSGSYNEQFF
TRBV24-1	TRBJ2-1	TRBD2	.	TGTGCCACCAGTGGTTTACTAGCGGGATCCTACAATGAGCAGTTCTTC	CATSGLLAGSYNEQFF
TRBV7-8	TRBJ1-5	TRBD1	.	TGTGCCAGCAGCTTACTTCGGGACAGGGGCAATCAGCCCCAGCATTTT	CASSLLRDRGNQPQHF
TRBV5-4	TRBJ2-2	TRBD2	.	TGTGCCAGCAGCCCAGGGACGGGGGGACTGGTAGGCGGGGAGCTGTTTTTT	CASSPGTGGLVGGELFF
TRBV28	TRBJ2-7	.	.	TGTGCCAGCAGGACGGGACTGGTGTACGAGCAGTACTTC	CASRTGLVYEQYF
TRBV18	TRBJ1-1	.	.	TGTGCCAGCTCTACACTGAACACTGAAGCTTTCTTT	CASSTLNTEAFF
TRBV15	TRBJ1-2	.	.	TGTGCCACCAGCAGGCGGGGCACATCCGGCTACACCTTC	CATSRRGTSGYTF
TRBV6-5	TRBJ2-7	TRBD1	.	TGTGCCAGTAAAAACCGGGACAGGGGATCCTACGAGCAGTACTTC	CASKNRDRGSYEQYF
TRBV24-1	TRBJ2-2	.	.	TGTGCCACCAGTGATGTGACCCCCGGGGTCTTGAACACCGGGGAGCTGTTTTTT	CATSDVTPGVLNTGELFF
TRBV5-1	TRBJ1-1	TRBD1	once	TGCGCCAGCAGCCCTGGGACAGGGGGGGTCAACACTGAAGCTTTCTTT	CASSPGTGGVNTEAFF
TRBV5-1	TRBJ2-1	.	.	TGCGCCAGCAGCTTGGGACTTTTCAATGAGCAGTTCTTC	CASSLGLFNEQFF
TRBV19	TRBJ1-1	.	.	TGTGCCAGTAGACCGAGGACAGCCCTGAACACTGAAGCTTTCTTT	CASRPRTALNTEAFF
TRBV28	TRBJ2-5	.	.	TGTGCCAGCAGTGGGGCAACGGTTTCAGAGACCCAGTACTTC	CASSGATVSETQYF
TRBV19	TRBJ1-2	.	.	TGTGCCAGTAGTATTTGGAGGACGGCGAACTATGGCTACACCTTC	CASSIWRTANYGYTF
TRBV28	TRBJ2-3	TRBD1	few	TGTGCCAGCAGTTTAGAACAGGGGCTGGGTTTAACAGATACGCAGTATTTT	CASSLEQGLGLTDTQYF
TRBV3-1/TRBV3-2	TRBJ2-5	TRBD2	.	TGTGCCAGCAGCCAAGTGTTGGCAGGGGGGGGACTAGCAACGGCCCAGTACTTC	CASSQVLAGGGLATAQYF
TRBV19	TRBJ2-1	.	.	TGTGCCAGTAGTTCAGACGGGAGACGGGGTTACAATGAGCAGTTCTTC	CASSSDGRRGYNEQFF
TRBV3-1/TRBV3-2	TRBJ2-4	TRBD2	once	TGTGCCAGCAGCACCTCTAGCGGGACGGGAGGGTTGGCCAAAAACATTCAGTACTTC	CASSTSSGTGGLAKNIQYF
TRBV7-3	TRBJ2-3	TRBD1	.	TGTGCCAGCAGCCCCGGGGACAGGGGACGCCCCACAGATACGCAGTATTTT	CASSPGDRGRPTDTQYF
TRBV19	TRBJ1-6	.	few	TGTGCCAGTAGTATAGGAGGGACCTATAATTCACCCCTCCACTTT	CASSIGGTYNSPLHF
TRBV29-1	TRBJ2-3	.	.	TGCAGCGTTTGCAGGGGCACAGATACGCAGTATTTT	CSVCRGTDTQYF
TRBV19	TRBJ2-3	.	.	TGTGCCAGTAGCATAGTTGACAGACGCACAGATACGCAGTATTTT	CASSIVDRRTDTQYF
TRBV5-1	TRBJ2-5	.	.	TGCGCCAGCAGCTCCCTGGGTAGGCGAGGGGGGGCCCAAGAGACCCAGTACTTC	CASSSLGRRGGAQETQYF
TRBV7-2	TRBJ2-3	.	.	TGTGCCAGCAGCTTATCCTCTACCACAGATACGCAGTATTTT	CASSLSSTTDTQYF
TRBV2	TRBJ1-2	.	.	TGTGCCAGCAGCGCCGACTCGTATGGCTACACCTTC	CASSADSYGYTF
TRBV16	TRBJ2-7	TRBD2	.	TGTGCCAGCAGCGCCGGACTAGCGGGTCGGGAGCAGTACTTC	CASSAGLAGREQYF
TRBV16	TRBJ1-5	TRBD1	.	TGTGCCAGCAGCTCAGTTGGGACAGTCGATAGCAATCAGCCCCAGCATTTT	CASSSVGTVDSNQPQHF
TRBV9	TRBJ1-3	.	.	TGTGCCAGCAGCCCCAGACAGACGCCTTTCTCTGGAAACACCATATATTTT	CASSPRQTPFSGNTIYF
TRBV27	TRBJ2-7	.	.	TGTGCCAGCAGTTGGGGCAGAACCTACGAGCAGTACTTC	CASSWGRTYEQYF
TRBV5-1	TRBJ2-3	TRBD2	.	TGCGCCAGCAGCCCGGGGGCAGCGGGAGGGAGGAGCACAGATACGCAGTATTTT	CASSPGAAGGRSTDTQYF
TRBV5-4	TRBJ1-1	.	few	TGTGCCAGCAGCAGGGGCCAGAACACTGAAGCTTTCTTT	CASSRGQNTEAFF
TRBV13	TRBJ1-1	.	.	TGTGCCAGCAGCTCGTCACAGGGAGCGAACACTGAAGCTTTCTTT	CASSSSQGANTEAFF
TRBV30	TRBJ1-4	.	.	TGTGCCTGGAGAGCTTCCGGAGGGTTTCCGAATGAAAAACTGTTTTTT	CAWRASGGFPNEKLFF
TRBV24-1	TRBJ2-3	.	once	TGTGCCACAATCTCCCCCAGGCGCGCAGGGGCAGATACGCAGTATTTT	CATISPRRAGADTQYF
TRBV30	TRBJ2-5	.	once	TGTGCCTGGAGCCGGGAGACCCAGTACTTC	CAWSRETQYF
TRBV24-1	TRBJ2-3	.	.	TGTGCCACCAGTGACTCACGAAAGACAGCTTTGGATACGCAGTATTTT	CATSDSRKTALDTQYF
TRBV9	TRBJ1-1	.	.	TGTGCCAGCAGCGCCCGGACTGTGAACACTGAAGCTTTCTTT	CASSARTVNTEAFF
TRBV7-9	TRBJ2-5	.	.	TGTGCCAGCAGCTTCATAGAGACCCAGTACTTC	CASSFIETQYF
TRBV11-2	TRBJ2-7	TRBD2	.	TGTGCCAGCAGCTCCTGGGCGGGGGGCGGCCACGAGCAGTACTTC	CASSSWAGGGHEQYF
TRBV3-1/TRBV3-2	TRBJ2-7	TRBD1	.	TGTGCCAGCAGCCTCCGGGACAGGGGCTACGAGCAGTACTTC	CASSLRDRGYEQYF
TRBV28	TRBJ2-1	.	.	TGTGCCACCTTCCGGGACTTATCGTACAATGAGCAGTTCTTC	CATFRDLSYNEQFF
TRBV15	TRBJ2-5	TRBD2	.	TGTGCCACCAGCAGAGACTGGGGGGGAAAAGAGACCCAGTACTTC	CATSRDWGGKETQYF
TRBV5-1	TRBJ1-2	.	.	TGCGCCAGCAGCTTGGTAGGCTGGCGGTATGGCTACACCTTC	CASSLVGWRYGYTF